This T cell receptor (beta chain) was found in a study of radiotherapy plus CTLA-4 blockade in lung cancer. Germline V gene sequence: CDR1 KGHSH, CDR2 LQKENI. The V gene lost 4 bases and the J gene lost 3 bases, with 7 bases spanning the gap. The CDR3 runs 13 residues. This clone was found once. TCRdb keeps only in-frame clones here, not all; method: immunoSEQ multiplex PCR. The sample has some 80,000 clones, roughly four fifths seen once; the top ten hold approximately 0.81%. This TCR came from a human donor with non-small cell lung cancer who had stable disease on radiotherapy plus ipilimumab. This sample comprised peripheral blood, obtained from a patient treated with radiotherapy plus ipilimumab. V gene TRBV18 combines with J gene TRBJ1-5; perhaps TRBD1 as D (5 bases). CDR3 nucleotides: TGTGCCAGCTCACAGACAGACAATCAGCCCCAGCATTTT. It codes for CASSQTDNQPQHF.